This is a list of T cell receptor beta chains from one sample in a study of T cells in Graves' hyperthyroidism and ophthalmopathy. TCRdb re-derived calls from the multiplex PCR reads in MiXCR, one entry per CDR3 protein. The top ten clones hold 34% of a sample with approximately 600,000 distinct CDR3 sequences, about a fifth of them seen once. What was sequenced was blood. Receptors were obtained from a man younger than 40 with Graves' ophthalmopathy. CDR3s include the opening cysteine and the closing phenylalanine or tryptophan. Each record gives: CDR3 length, V gene, CDR3 protein.

14 | TRBV9 | CASSGDRLGNEQFF
16 | TRBV5-1 | CASSLAGSGGPREQFF
15 | TRBV6-1 | CATSTLTGTGYGYTF
18 | TRBV7-9 | CASSLFRTSGRVYNEQFF
18 | TRBV12-3/TRBV12-4 | CASSLGPYINTNTGELFF
16 | TRBV6-1 | CASSQPEQGVSYEQYF
14 | TRBV10-1 | CASSDDLDPYEQYF
13 | TRBV20-1 | CSAPTGYNSPLHF
15 | TRBV3-1 | CASSPPLASAYEQYF
15 | TRBV14 | CASSQAGAFTDTQYF